This entry features one TCR beta chain sequence. The source of the sample is a study of blood T cell repertoires in COVID-19. Study background: Sites across the United States, Italy and Spain contributed samples from acute and convalescent COVID-19.

Between the trimmed V and J ends, which lost 3 bases and 1 base, there was a span of 11 bases. CDR1 is SGDLS and CDR2 is YYNGEE in the germline V gene. The CDR3 runs 14 residues. Generated by immunoSEQ multiplex PCR, the TCRdb table keeps only in-frame clones and is missing some. The sample includes around 130,000 clones, roughly four fifths seen only once; the top ten take roughly 13%. This receptor was obtained from a human donor in a cohort sampled during active COVID-19. What was sequenced was peripheral blood. V and J are TRBV9 and TRBJ2-7, with a weak D call TRBD2 (6 bases). Here the CDR3 reads CASSERLGSYEQYF. DNA of the CDR3: TGTGCCAGCAGCGAAAGACTAGGGTCCTACGAGCAGTACTTC.